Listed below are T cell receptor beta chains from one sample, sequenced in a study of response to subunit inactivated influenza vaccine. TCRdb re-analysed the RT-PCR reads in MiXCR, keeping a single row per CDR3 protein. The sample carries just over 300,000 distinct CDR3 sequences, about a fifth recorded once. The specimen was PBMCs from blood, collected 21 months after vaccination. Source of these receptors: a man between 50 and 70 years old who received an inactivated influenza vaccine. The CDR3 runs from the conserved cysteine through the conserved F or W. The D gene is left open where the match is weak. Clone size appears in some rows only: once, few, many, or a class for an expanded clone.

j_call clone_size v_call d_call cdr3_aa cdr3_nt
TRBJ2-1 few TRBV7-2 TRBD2 CASSVPGLVYNEQFF TGTGCCAGCAGCGTGCCGGGACTAGTCTACAATGAGCAGTTCTTC
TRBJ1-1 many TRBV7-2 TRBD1 CASSLAGQKAFF TGTGCCAGCAGTTTAGCGGGACAGAAAGCTTTCTTT
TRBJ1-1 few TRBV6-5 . CASSYSASGTPDPEAFF TGTGCCAGCAGTTACTCGGCTAGCGGGACTCCCGATCCTGAAGCTTTCTTT
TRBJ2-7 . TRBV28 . CASSSDSPIYEQYF TGTGCCAGCAGTTCGGACTCCCCCATCTACGAGCAGTACTTC
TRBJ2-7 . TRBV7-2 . CASRGGNNYEQYF TGTGCCAGCAGGGGCGGGAATAACTACGAGCAGTACTTC
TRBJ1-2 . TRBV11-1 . CASSPLPRDNVYTF TGTGCCAGCAGCCCCCTCCCACGTGACAACGTCTACACCTTC
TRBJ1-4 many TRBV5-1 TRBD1 CASSLTGSNEKLFF TGCGCCAGCAGCCTGACAGGGTCTAATGAAAAACTGTTTTTT
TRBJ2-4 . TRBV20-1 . CSASKIGLEVRIAKNTQYF TGCAGTGCTAGTAAGATCGGTCTAGAAGTAAGGATAGCCAAAAACACTCAGTACTTC
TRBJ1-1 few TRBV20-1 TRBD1 CSATGTAVSEAFF TGCAGTGCAACCGGGACAGCGGTTTCGGAAGCTTTCTTT
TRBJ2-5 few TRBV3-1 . CASSQVGQTQYF TGTGCCAGCAGCCAAGTCGGGCAGACCCAGTACTTC
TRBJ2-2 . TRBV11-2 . CASSLLIVRGGTGELFF TGTGCCAGCAGCTTATTGATCGTACGGGGTGGCACCGGGGAGCTGTTTTTT